Each of the 23 T cell receptor beta chains below was sequenced from the same sample in a study of tumor and adjacent non-tumor tissue in lung cancer. A modified ARM-PCR protocol with three rounds of nested PCR amplified TCRbeta. One entry per CDR3 protein, called by TCRdb with MiXCR from the multiplex PCR reads. This table has more than 55,000 distinct CDR3 sequences, about 77% appearing once. This sample's RNA came from whole unsorted tissue. The normal lung tissue was taken more than 3 cm from the tumor edge. Sequencing was performed on distant non-tumor lung tissue. These TCRs come from a man in his sixties with non-small cell lung cancer.

Concerning this clonotype itself: Just one base apart from a much larger clone, this may be a read error. V and J are TRBV28 and TRBJ2-7; 11 bases line up with TRBD2. The CDR3 is 17 residues long. V was pared by 10 bases and J by 6 bases, with 20 bases of the junction left unmatched. Germline CDR1 is MDHEN and CDR2 is SYDVKM. The CDR3 DNA sequence: TGTGCCATCGGGACGGAGAAACTAGCGGGAGTAATTCTCGAGCAGTACTTC. It encodes CAIGTEKLAGVILEQYF.

This chain joins TRBV5-5 and TRBJ2-2; D could derive from TRBD1 or TRBD2 (5 bases each). This CDR3 region has 17 residues. Germline CDR1 SGHKS, CDR2 YYEKEE (reference sequence). V gave up 2 bases and J gave up 0 bases, with 14 bases separating them. Here the CDR3 DNA reads TGTGCCAGCAGCTTAGCTAGAGGGGCCCCGAACACCGGGGAGCTGTTTTTT. As protein: CASSLARGAPNTGELFF.

In the case of this clonotype: A junction end diverges from the germline sequence, so it may reflect a read error. V gene TRBV11-2 combines with J gene TRBJ2-1; TRBD2 matches 9 bases. Germline V lookup: CDR1 SGHAT, CDR2 FQNNGV. There are 16 residues in the CDR3. The CDR3 reads CARSLVAGGPYNEQSF. CDR3 DNA: TGTGCCAGGAGCTTAGTTGCGGGAGGGCCCTACAATGAGCAGTCCTTC.

Details on this clonotype: The final CDR3 position lacks the conserved phenylalanine or tryptophan, pointing to a likely read error. The chain recombines TRBV4-2 with TRBJ2-6; D is undetermined. Germline CDR1 reads LGHNA; CDR2 reads YNFKEQ. The CDR3 extends over 16 amino acids. The chain's CDR3 is CASSEEALSGANVLTL. CDR3 DNA sequence: TGTGCCAGCAGCGAAGAAGCCCTCTCTGGGGCCAACGTCCTGACTCTC.

Comment on this clonotype: This could be a read error, since a much larger clone is one nucleotide away. The genes are TRBV28 and TRBJ1-2; no clear D gene. Looked up from germline, CDR1 is MDHEN and CDR2 is SYDVKM. The CDR3 is 15 amino acids. CDR3 in DNA: TGTGCCAGCAGTCCAATGACCGGAACTAACTATGACTACACCTTC. Its translation is CASSPMTGTNYDYTF.

With regard to this clonotype: The CDR3 does not close with the conserved phenylalanine or tryptophan, likely indicating a read error. V is TRBV29-1 and J is TRBJ2-3; D not certain. Germline CDR1 and CDR2: SQVTM and ANQGSEA. This CDR3 is 14 amino acids long. For the CDR3, the DNA is TGCAGTGTTGACGCGACAACTAGCACAGATACGCAGTATGTT. As protein: CSVDATTSTDTQYV.

A single count supports this clonotype. Likely a read error: the CDR3 ends without its conserved phenylalanine or tryptophan. The rearrangement links TRBV29-1 to TRBJ1-4, with TRBD1 matching over 10 bases. This CDR3 has 12 residues. V gave up 6 bases and J gave up 6 bases; unmatched junction bases: 1. The germline V gene has CDR1 SQVTM and CDR2 ANQGSEA. Here the CDR3 reads CSVGTGDEKLFL. As DNA, the CDR3 is TGCAGCGTGGGGACAGGGGATGAAAAACTGTTTTTA.

The table lists this clonotype with a count of one. The chain has TRBV5-5 and TRBJ2-1, with D tentatively TRBD2 (5 bases). V gave up 3 bases and J gave up 7 bases, with 14 bases separating them. This CDR3 region has 14 residues. Germline CDR1 reads SGHKS; CDR2 reads YYEKEE (reference sequence). The CDR3 region has the DNA TGTGCCAGCAGCTCTTTGGGAGAGGGAAATGAGCAGTTCTTC. This sequence encodes CASSSLGEGNEQFF. Looking up the rest from reference TRBV5-5 and TRBJ2-1 gives the full variable domain: DAGVTQSPTHLIKTRGQQVTLRCSPISGHKSVSWYQQVLGQGPQFIFQYYEKEERGRGNFPDRFSARQFPNYSSELNVNALLLGDSALYLCASSSLGEGNEQFFGPGTRLTVL.

As for this clonotype: Because the CDR3 is missing its conserved closing phenylalanine or tryptophan, this is likely a read error. No DNA is shown, since the ends of the CDR3 on it are uncertain; the CDR3 is the one TCRdb lists. The gene calls are TRBV29-1 and TRBJ2-7; the table names TRBD2, a call not compared with the DNA. Germline CDR1 is SQVTM and CDR2 is ANQGSEA. The CDR3 totals 14 residues, both ends included. The chain's CDR3 is CSVYTGTSSYEQYL.

This clonotype was recorded many times. The V call is TRBV5-1, the J call TRBJ1-6, with D perhaps TRBD1 (5 bases). CDR1 and CDR2 (germline): SGHRS, YFSETQ. The CDR3 totals 13 residues. The germline V and J ends were trimmed by 4 bases and 7 bases, with 9 bases remaining between them. CDR3 DNA sequence: TGCGCCAGCAGCGAGGACAACAATTCACCCCTCCACTTT. Translating it yields CASSEDNNSPLHF.

V is TRBV11-2 and J is TRBJ2-5; TRBD2 might be the D (5 bases). V was shortened by 7 bases and J by 2 bases, with 26 bases between the two germline ends. The CDR3 extends over 18 amino acids. Germline V lookup: CDR1 SGHAT, CDR2 FQNNGV. The CDR3: CASIVVSRRGWRQETQYF. In nucleotides, the CDR3 is TGTGCCAGCATCGTAGTCTCCCGGAGAGGGTGGCGGCAAGAGACCCAGTACTTC.

Details on this clonotype: The CDR3 does not close with the conserved phenylalanine or tryptophan, likely indicating a read error. CDR3 loop: CASSFPQRDNNEQFL. The CDR3 DNA is TGTGCCAGCAGTTTCCCTCAGAGGGACAATAATGAGCAGTTCCTC. This sequence joins TRBV12-3 or TRBV12-4 and TRBJ2-1, with D perhaps matching TRBD1 (6 bases). The germline V and J ends were trimmed by 3 bases and 7 bases, with 16 bases remaining between them. This CDR3 has 15 amino acids.

Notes on this clonotype: One end of the junction fails to match germline, which may point to a read error. The V call is TRBV12-3 or TRBV12-4, the J call TRBJ2-4, with D perhaps assigned TRBD1 or TRBD2 (5 bases each). This CDR3 contains 14 residues. This chain's CDR3 is CAISSGTNKNIQYF. The CDR3 DNA sequence: TGCGCCATCAGTTCCGGGACGAATAAAAACATTCAGTACTTC.

This clonotype appeared many times. The rearrangement joins TRBV6-6 to TRBJ2-5; D is uncertain. CDR1 is MNHNY, CDR2 SVGAGI, per germline (reference sequence). The V gene lost 2 bases and the J gene lost 4 bases, with 8 bases spanning the gap. The length of the CDR3 is 13 residues. For the CDR3, the DNA is TGTGCCAGCAGTTACCTCTCAGGAGAGACCCAGTACTTC. It encodes CASSYLSGETQYF.

The gene calls are TRBV28 and TRBJ2-6; 9 positions match TRBD1. This CDR3 comprises 18 residues. Germline V CDR1 and CDR2: MDHEN, SYDVKM. V dropped 6 bases and J dropped 8; count of bases not matched to a gene: 17. CDR3 DNA sequence: TGTGCCAGCAGCCCACAGGGGGCGGAACTGGCCGGGACCAACGTCCTGACTTTC. Its protein product is CASSPQGAELAGTNVLTF.

To note about this clonotype: Mismatch with germline at one junction end may stem from a read error. The chain combines TRBV7-8 with TRBJ2-3; the D gene is possibly TRBD2 (6 bases). This CDR3 has 14 amino acids. Germline CDR1 SGHVS, CDR2 FQNEAQ. As DNA, the CDR3 is TGTACCAGTAGCTTAGGAACTAGCACAGATATGCAGTATTTT. Its protein is CTSSLGTSTDMQYF.

CDR3: CASSHGTGSNTGELFF. Here the CDR3 DNA reads TGTGCCAGCAGTCACGGGACAGGGTCGAACACCGGGGAGCTGTTTTTT. The chain carries TRBV28 and TRBJ2-2; 9 bases are a match to TRBD1. The germline V gene has CDR1 MDHEN and CDR2 SYDVKM. V dropped 5 bases and J dropped 0; count of bases not matched to a gene: 4. This CDR3 comprises 16 residues.

Regarding this clonotype: This is likely a read error, given that the CDR3 carries no conserved phenylalanine or tryptophan at its end. Here the CDR3 DNA reads TGTGCCAGCAGTTACGGCGGTCAGACGTCCACTGAAGCTTTCTTA. Translating it yields CASSYGGQTSTEAFL. The genes are TRBV6-5 and TRBJ1-1; D is ambiguous. In germline, CDR1 is MNHEY, CDR2 SVGAGI. V was clipped by 2 bases and J by 4 bases, with 14 bases between them. The CDR3 is 15 amino acids.

Regarding this clonotype: Possible read error: a much larger clone is one base away. The chain combines TRBV2 with TRBJ2-5; D remains unclear. V lost 6 bases and J lost 5, with 16 bases in between. The CDR3 runs to 14 residues. Germline-derived CDR1 and CDR2 are SNHLY and FYNNEI. The CDR3 region is CASRVGYQGETQYF. In DNA, the CDR3 is TGTGCCAGCAGAGTGGGATACCAAGGGGAGACCCAGTACTTC.

Notes on this clonotype: One end of the junction fails to match germline, which may point to a read error. The chain couples TRBV5-1 to TRBJ2-2; 9 positions agree with TRBD1. Germline V lookup: CDR1 SGHRS, CDR2 YFSETQ. The CDR3 covers 16 residues. The CDR3, as DNA: TGCGCCAGCAGCTTACAGGGGGCTTCGAGCACCGGGGAGCTGTTTTTC. It specifies CASSLQGASSTGELFF.

This clonotype was detected only a few times. The J gene is TRBJ2-5, the V gene TRBV11-3, with 9 bases that match TRBD2. Germline loops: CDR1 SGHNT, CDR2 YENEEA. The CDR3 runs to 14 residues. Trimming cost V 9 bases and J 5 bases; bases outside gene matches: 10. The CDR3 loop reads CASSSSGAGETQYF. The CDR3 DNA sequence: TGTGCCAGTAGTTCTAGCGGGGCCGGGGAGACCCAGTACTTC.

Concerning this clonotype: An end of the junction does not agree with germline; a read error may underlie this. The genes are TRBV5-5 and TRBJ1-5; D is possibly TRBD1 (5 bases). From germline, CDR1 is SGHKS and CDR2 YYEKEE (reference sequence). The CDR3 has 16 amino acids. This chain's CDR3 is CAISSVGGDSNQPQHF. CDR3 sequence (DNA): TGTGCCATCAGCTCGGTCGGGGGGGACAGCAATCAGCCCCAGCATTTT. Supplemented by reference TRBV5-5 and TRBJ1-5, the full variable domain reads DAGVTQSPTHLIKTRGQQVTLRCSPISGHKSVSWYQQVLGQGPQFIFQYYEKEERGRGNFPDRFSARQFPNYSSELNVNALLLGDSALYLCAISSVGGDSNQPQHFGDGTRLSIL.

On this clonotype: One end of the junction is discordant with germline, which a read error may explain. V gene TRBV14 combines with J gene TRBJ2-7; a possible D gene is TRBD1 (6 bases). Germline V lookup: CDR1 SGHDN, CDR2 FVKESK. This CDR3 is 16 amino acids long. CDR3 amino acids: CASSQDMGASRIDQCF. For the CDR3, the DNA is TGTGCCAGCAGCCAAGATATGGGGGCTTCGCGGATCGATCAGTGCTTC.